This TCR beta chain was retrieved from a study of blood T cell repertoires in COVID-19. As for the study in general: Acute-phase and convalescent COVID-19 samples originated in the United States, Italy and Spain.

V gave up 3 bases and J gave up 10 bases; unmatched junction bases: 7. The CDR3 extends over 13 amino acids. Per the germline V gene, CDR1 is SGDLS and CDR2 is YYNGEE. Assay: immunoSEQ multiplex PCR; the TCRdb copy retains only in-frame clones and omits some. The sample carries around 120,000 clones, more than 60% recorded once. V gene TRBV9 combines with J gene TRBJ2-3, with 8 bases lining up with TRBD2. This receptor was taken from a man in his 70s with acute or convalescent COVID-19. The sample comprised peripheral blood. In nucleotides, the CDR3 is TGTGCCAGCAGCGGGAGCGGGGGCTCTTCGCAGTATTTT. It encodes CASSGSGGSSQYF.